Below, 27 T cell receptor beta chains from the same sample are listed, as sequenced in a study of CD8 T cells in ankylosing spondylitis. General observations from the study: Several highly homologous variants made up a TCR beta motif, and this motif appeared characteristic of ankylosing spondylitis blood.

Their recognized antigens are unknown. TCRdb passed the 5' RACE reads through MiXCR, listing each CDR3 protein once. The repertoire holds 450,000 to 550,000 distinct CDR3 sequences, under 5.5% seen once, with roughly 3.3% in the top ten. The sequenced sample consisted of blood, either unsorted or a sorted T cell fraction (not recorded which). These receptors all come from a male donor with ankylosing spondylitis.

The chain employs TRBV7-6 and TRBJ2-5, with D perhaps matching TRBD1 (6 bases). The CDR3 extends over 13 amino acids. Germline V gene lookup returns CDR1 SGHVS and CDR2 FNYEAQ. The ends were cut back, 6 bases at V and 7 bases at J, with 15 bases in the middle. The CDR3 sequence: CASSRTGTPTQYF. CDR3 nucleotides: TGTGCCAGCAGTAGAACCGGGACACCGACCCAGTACTTC.

This clonotype was found a few times. The CDR3: CATRGQPNTEAFF. CDR3 in DNA: TGTGCCACCCGGGGACAGCCTAACACTGAAGCTTTCTTT. This chain connects TRBV24-1 to TRBJ1-1; 7 positions match TRBD1. Looked up from germline, CDR1 is KGHDR and CDR2 is SFDVKD. The V segment lost 9 bases and the J segment 2 bases; nucleotides outside the gene matches: 5. The CDR3 is made up of 13 amino acids.

At least ten counts were recorded for this clonotype. The genes are TRBV6-2 or TRBV6-3 and TRBJ2-7, with D perhaps assigned TRBD1 or TRBD2 (6 bases each). The CDR3 has 14 residues. With 2 bases removed from V and 3 bases from J, the gap between germline ends came to 11 bases. Germline V gene lookup returns CDR1 MNHEY and CDR2 SVGEGT. CDR3 DNA: TGTGCCAGCAGTTACGGTGGAGGGGGCTACGAGCAGTACTTC. It yields the protein CASSYGGGGYEQYF.

This clonotype was observed at least ten times. The V call is TRBV6-1, the J call TRBJ1-2; TRBD1 might be the D (5 bases). The germline gives CDR1 MNHNS, CDR2 SASEGT. V lost 6 bases and J lost 4, with 12 bases in between. The CDR3 extends over 13 amino acids. This CDR3 is CASSLQESYGYTF. CDR3 coding DNA: TGTGCCAGCAGCCTACAGGAATCCTATGGCTACACCTTC.

This clonotype was counted ten times or more. This sequence joins TRBV7-2 and TRBJ1-1; D uncertain. Trimming left V 5 bases short and J 0 bases short, with 7 bases between. Germline CDR1 is SGHTA and CDR2 is FQGNSA. The CDR3 runs to 13 residues. As DNA, the CDR3 is TGTGCCAGCAGCCATCGTATGAACACTGAAGCTTTCTTT. Translated, it gives CASSHRMNTEAFF. The full variable domain, in which reference TRBV7-2 and TRBJ1-1 provide the parts outside the CDR3, is GAGVSQSPSNKVTEKGKDVELRCDPISGHTALYWYRQSLGQGLEFLIYFQGNSAPDKSGLPSDRFSAERTGGSVSTLTIQRTQQEDSAVYLCASSHRMNTEAFFGQGTRLTVV.

This clonotype was recorded many times. V gene TRBV6-1 combines with J gene TRBJ1-1, with TRBD1 matching over 8 bases. This CDR3 spans 12 amino acids. Germline V gene sequence: CDR1 MNHNS, CDR2 SASEGT. V gave up 3 bases and J gave up 10 bases; unmatched junction bases: 4. DNA of the CDR3: TGTGCCAGCAGTGAGGGGACAGGACGAGCTTTCTTT. Protein: CASSEGTGRAFF.

In its sample, this clonotype was seen many times. This chain links TRBV25-1 with TRBJ1-1, with 9 nucleotides matching TRBD1. Germline V CDR1 and CDR2: MGHDK, SYGVNS. The CDR3 is made up of 13 amino acids. Trimming took 6 bases from V and 3 from J; bases not matched to a gene: 2. The CDR3 here is CASRDRGDTEAFF. The CDR3 bases are TGTGCCAGCAGGGACAGGGGAGACACTGAAGCTTTCTTT. Using reference TRBV25-1 and TRBJ1-1 for the parts outside the CDR3, the full variable domain is EADIYQTPRYLVIGTGKKITLECSQTMGHDKMYWYQQDPGMELHLIHYSYGVNSTEKGDLSSESTVSRIRTEHFPLTLESARPSHTSQYLCASRDRGDTEAFFGQGTRLTVV.

In its sample, this clonotype was seen many times. The CDR3 is CASSQALAGLQFF. The CDR3 nucleotides read TGTGCCAGCAGCCAAGCACTCGCGGGACTTCAGTTCTTC. The V and J genes are TRBV4-2 and TRBJ2-1, with D possibly matching TRBD2 (6 bases). The germline CDR1 and CDR2 sequences are LGHNA and YNFKEQ. This CDR3 spans 13 amino acids. Trimming removed 1 base from V and 13 bases from J, with 14 bases in between.

Regarding this clonotype: One end of the junction is discordant with germline, which a read error may explain. The chain employs TRBV5-6 and TRBJ1-2, with D perhaps TRBD1 (5 bases). Germline V gene data show CDR1 as SGHDT and CDR2 as YYEEEE. This CDR3 is 13 amino acids long. The DNA for the CDR3 is TGTGCCATCAGCTTGGGGCCATCCCTTGGCTACACCTTC. Translation: CAISLGPSLGYTF.

This clonotype was detected once. A much bigger clone sits one base away, suggesting this may be a read error. The chain joins TRBV28 to TRBJ2-1; TRBD2 aligns across 10 bases. The ends lost 3 bases at V and 7 bases at J; junction bases unmatched: 18. The CDR3 contains 19 residues. Germline V gene lookup returns CDR1 MDHEN and CDR2 SYDVKM. The CDR3 sequence: CASSFWGLAGAPWGNEQFF. The CDR3 DNA follows: TGTGCCAGCAGTTTTTGGGGCCTAGCGGGGGCCCCATGGGGGAATGAGCAGTTCTTC.

Ten or more counts support this clonotype. The chain has TRBV20-1 and TRBJ1-2, with no clear D. CDR3 length: 13 residues. Germline V CDR1 and CDR2: DFQATT, SNEGSKA (reference sequence). Trimming cost V 0 bases and J 4 bases, with 9 bases left between them. DNA of the CDR3: TGCAGTGCTAGAGAACCGGGAGGCTATGGCTACACCTTC. This encodes CSAREPGGYGYTF.

This clonotype was recorded many times. This chain joins TRBV5-1 and TRBJ2-7, with D perhaps matching TRBD1 or TRBD2 (5 bases each). This CDR3 comprises 15 residues. The germline V and J ends were trimmed by 4 bases and 1 base, with 15 bases remaining between them. CDR1 is SGHRS, CDR2 YFSETQ, per germline. CDR3 coding DNA: TGCGCCAGCAGCAGAATTTCGGGACGGTCCTACGAGCAGTACTTC. Translated, it gives CASSRISGRSYEQYF. Using reference TRBV5-1 and TRBJ2-7 for the parts outside the CDR3, the full variable domain is KAGVTQTPRYLIKTRGQQVTLSCSPISGHRSVSWYQQTPGQGLQFLFEYFSETQRNKGNFPGRFSGRQFSNSRSEMNVSTLELGDSALYLCASSRISGRSYEQYFGPGTRLTVT.

This clonotype came up many times. The chain couples TRBV20-1 to TRBJ1-5; D perhaps matches TRBD1 (5 bases). The CDR3 spans 15 residues. Per germline, CDR1 DFQATT and CDR2 SNEGSKA (reference sequence). V was pared by 5 bases and J by 4 bases, with 18 bases between. The DNA of the CDR3 is TGCAGTGCTGCCCGTATCTGGGACCGAAATCAGCCCCAGCATTTT. Translation: CSAARIWDRNQPQHF.

The chain carries TRBV28 and TRBJ1-5; D is unresolved. V gave up 4 bases and J gave up 1 base, with 11 bases separating them. Germline values: CDR1 MDHEN, CDR2 SYDVKM. The CDR3 runs to 15 residues. The CDR3 region is CASSSPLSSNQPQHF. CDR3 coding DNA: TGTGCCAGCAGTTCGCCCTTGAGCAGCAATCAGCCCCAGCATTTT.

In its sample, this clonotype was seen many times. This chain connects TRBV20-1 to TRBJ1-3; D not certain. CDR3 length equals 12 residues. The germline CDR1 and CDR2 sequences are DFQATT and SNEGSKA (reference sequence). V dropped 5 bases and J dropped 3 bases, with 8 bases sitting between them. The CDR3 coding sequence is TGCAGTGCTCGAGGGAGTGGAAACACCATATATTTT. It yields the protein CSARGSGNTIYF.

This clonotype was seen repeatedly, ten times or more. V and J are TRBV5-1 and TRBJ1-1, with a tentative D call TRBD1 (6 bases). V was trimmed by 5 bases and J by 0 bases, leaving 8 bases between them. The CDR3 is 13 residues long. CDR1 and CDR2 from the germline V gene are SGHRS and YFSETQ. Here the CDR3 reads CASRGGLNTEAFF. The CDR3 nucleotides read TGCGCCAGCAGAGGGGGTTTGAACACTGAAGCTTTCTTT.

This clonotype showed up many times. V usage is TRBV27 and J usage is TRBJ2-5; 11 nucleotides align to TRBD2. V trimming: 6 bases; J trimming: 4 bases; junction bases outside the gene matches: 4. Germline V lookup: CDR1 MNHEY, CDR2 SMNVEV (reference sequence). The CDR3 is 14 amino acids. The CDR3 spells CASRHSGRGETQYF. DNA of the CDR3: TGTGCCAGCAGACATAGCGGGAGGGGAGAGACCCAGTACTTC.

This clonotype was found many times. The V and J genes are TRBV27 and TRBJ1-1, with 7 bases that match TRBD1. The ends lost 5 bases at V and 11 bases at J; junction bases unmatched: 14. The CDR3 has 14 amino acids. Germline CDR1 and CDR2: MNHEY and SMNVEV (reference sequence). The CDR3 DNA is TGTGCCAGCAGTCCCCTGGACAGGTGGGGGACGGCTTTCTTT. It translates to CASSPLDRWGTAFF.

This clonotype was recorded at least ten times. The CDR3 bases are TGTGCCAGCATCGAGGACAGGAGCCCTGAAGCTTTCTTT. This gives the protein CASIEDRSPEAFF. The chain has TRBV6-6 and TRBJ1-1; 7 positions agree with TRBD1. V gave up 7 bases and J gave up 6 bases; unmatched junction bases: 8. The CDR3 is 13 amino acids. Germline assignment: CDR1 MNHNY and CDR2 SVGAGI (reference sequence).

This clonotype was seen at least ten times. This chain links TRBV12-3 or TRBV12-4 with TRBJ2-2, with 9 bases aligning to TRBD1. The CDR3 runs to 15 residues. Trimming took 3 bases from V and 6 from J; bases not matched to a gene: 5. For the CDR3, the DNA is TGTGCCAGCAGTTTCTGGACAGGGGCGTCCGGGGAGCTGTTTTTT. Its translation: CASSFWTGASGELFF.

On this clonotype itself: One base away lies a much larger clone, so this may be a sequencing read error. The chain links TRBV7-6 to TRBJ2-2; D is possibly TRBD2 (5 bases). From germline, CDR1 is SGHVS and CDR2 FNYEAQ. This CDR3 region has 15 residues. CDR3 nucleotides: TGTGCCAGCAGCTTAGTTTCACAGAACACCGGGGAGCTGTCTTTT. Translating it yields CASSLVSQNTGELSF.

The chain has TRBV7-9 and TRBJ1-2, with D unresolved. CDR3 length: 13 amino acids. Germline V lookup: CDR1 SEHNR, CDR2 FQNEAQ (reference sequence). Trimming took off 5 bases at V and 4 bases at J, with 11 bases between the two ends. This CDR3 reads CASSPGMIYGYTF. The CDR3 nucleotides read TGTGCCAGCAGCCCCGGTATGATCTATGGCTACACCTTC.

This clonotype showed up many times. The chain uses TRBV5-5 and TRBJ2-7; D tentatively fits TRBD1 or TRBD2 (5 bases each). Looked up from germline, CDR1 is SGHKS and CDR2 is YYEKEE (reference sequence). The CDR3 has 17 residues. The V end lost 6 bases, the J end lost 1 base, and 23 bases lay between the germline ends. The CDR3 DNA is TGTGCCAGCATCACCCCCGGGACCGCTTTTTTATCCTACGAGCAGTACTTC. It is translated as CASITPGTAFLSYEQYF.

CDR3 sequence: CASSPGLAVTGELFF. The CDR3 nucleotides are TGTGCCAGCAGCCCGGGACTAGCGGTCACCGGGGAGCTGTTTTTT. The chain recombines TRBV4-2 with TRBJ2-2, with TRBD2 matching over 11 bases. J was trimmed by 4 bases and V by 4 bases; bases with no gene match: 2. Germline V gives CDR1 LGHNA, CDR2 YNFKEQ. This CDR3 region has 15 residues.

This clonotype has a count of ten or more. The CDR3 region has the DNA TGTGCCAGCAGCCCTACTAGCGGGAGGGCCGGTTCCTACAATGAGCAGTTCTTC. It encodes CASSPTSGRAGSYNEQFF. The chain employs TRBV12-3 or TRBV12-4 and TRBJ2-1, with 13 bases that match TRBD2. This CDR3 comprises 18 residues. V was clipped by 6 bases and J by 1 base; unmatched bases: 9.

This chain uses TRBV7-2 with TRBJ1-2, with D hard to call. V lost 5 bases and J 0 bases, leaving 10 bases between the germline ends. This CDR3 is 14 amino acids long. The germline gives CDR1 SGHTA, CDR2 FQGNSA. This CDR3 reads CASSPTPPNYGYTF. For the CDR3, the DNA is TGTGCCAGCAGCCCGACACCCCCTAACTATGGCTACACCTTC.

This clonotype was observed at least ten times. This sequence joins TRBV6-5 and TRBJ2-7; D might be TRBD1 (5 bases). The CDR3 loop spans 15 amino acids. The germline gives CDR1 MNHEY, CDR2 SVGAGI. Between the trimmed V and J ends, which lost 4 bases and 2 bases, there was a span of 15 bases. In nucleotides, the CDR3 is TGTGCCAGCAGTTTTAGGCCAGGACAAACCTACGAGCAGTACTTC. This encodes CASSFRPGQTYEQYF.